The clone carrying this T cell receptor beta chain occurred a few times. Its matching antigen is unknown. Produced via immunoSEQ multiplex PCR; TCRdb's table is partial and in-frame only. This sample has 110,000 to 150,000 clones; 80% to 90% occur once, and the top ten carry around 8.6%. The sample originates from a study of T cell responses to AZD1222 COVID-19 vaccine. Study-level results: Spike regions recognized by vaccine-associated CD4 TCRs spanned the protein, led by 160-218 and 743-854.

The ends were cut back, 4 bases at V and 4 bases at J, with 14 bases in the middle. The CDR3 runs 13 residues. Germline lookup yields CDR1 SQVTM and CDR2 ANQGSEA. The chain carries TRBV29-1 and TRBJ2-7; TRBD1 or TRBD2 may be the D gene (6 bases each). The material was peripheral blood, obtained on day 0 of AZD1222 vaccination. This receptor was taken from an adult in good health. The CDR3 spells CSVAGGEEYEQYF. As DNA, the CDR3 is TGCAGCGTTGCCGGGGGCGAAGAATACGAGCAGTACTTC.